Each of the 28 T cell receptor beta chains below was sequenced from the same sample in a study of OX40 agonist ivuxolimab in advanced cancers. The repertoire was sequenced with immunoSEQ multiplex PCR; TCRdb's copy has only in-frame clones and lacks some. The repertoire holds fewer than 85,000 clones, with 70% to 90% as singletons. The sequences come from CD4+ or CD8+ T cells sorted from blood, collected in a trial of the OX40 agonist ivuxolimab. The receptors shown here come from an adult with an advanced solid tumor such as melanoma, head and neck, liver or kidney cancer.

J is TRBJ1-1 and V is TRBV9, with D possibly TRBD1 on 6 matching bases. The V gene lost 3 bases and the J gene lost 6 bases, with 15 bases spanning the gap. This CDR3 is 14 amino acids long. Germline V gives CDR1 SGDLS, CDR2 YYNGEE. CDR3 DNA sequence: TGTGCCAGCAGCGGTTCGGGTGGGGGCCCTGAAGCTTTCTTT. Translated: CASSGSGGGPEAFF.

This chain joins TRBV10-3 and TRBJ2-5; TRBD1 matches at 7 bases. The CDR3 runs 15 residues. Germline CDR1 and CDR2: ENHRY and SYGVKD. V lost 4 bases to trimming and J lost 3 bases; unmatched junction nucleotides: 8. CDR3 loop: CAISGTTGTEETQYF. As DNA, the CDR3 is TGTGCCATCAGTGGGACCACCGGGACAGAAGAGACCCAGTACTTC.

The V call is TRBV11-1, the J call TRBJ2-1, with TRBD1 matching over 10 bases. CDR3 length equals 15 residues. Germline V lookup: CDR1 SGHAT, CDR2 FQDESV (reference sequence). Trimming cost V 5 bases and J 10 bases; bases outside gene matches: 11. The CDR3 DNA is TGTGCCAGCAGCCTCGCCGGGACAGGGGAGAGGGAGCAGTTCTTC. This encodes CASSLAGTGEREQFF.

CDR3 residues: CASSPVASTDTQYF. As DNA, the CDR3 is TGTGCCAGCAGCCCAGTGGCTAGCACAGATACGCAGTATTTT. This chain connects TRBV11-2 to TRBJ2-3, with D uncertain. Per germline, CDR1 SGHAT and CDR2 FQNNGV. The CDR3 spans 14 residues. Trimming shortened V by 5 bases and J by 0 bases, and 9 bases separated the two germline ends.

The chain is built from TRBV19 and TRBJ2-1; no firm D call. V dropped 1 base and J dropped 6 bases, with 7 bases sitting between them. The germline V gene has CDR1 LNHDA and CDR2 SQIVND (reference sequence). This CDR3 comprises 13 residues. CDR3 protein: CASSIGHLNEQFF. For the CDR3, the DNA is TGTGCCAGTAGTATAGGACACCTCAATGAGCAGTTCTTC.

The chain couples TRBV27 to TRBJ1-3; 8 bases line up with TRBD1. Germline assignment: CDR1 MNHEY and CDR2 SMNVEV (reference sequence). J lost 0 bases, V lost 5 bases, and 6 bases had no gene match. This CDR3 is 16 amino acids long. The CDR3 bases are TGTGCCAGCAGTAACAGGGGGACAAACTCTGGAAACACCATATATTTT. Its translation is CASSNRGTNSGNTIYF.

The sample holds a few counts of this clone. One end of the junction does not line up with germline, which may come from a read error. In the same sample, other DNA sequences code for this CDR3. The chain carries TRBV5-1 and TRBJ2-3; D not certain. Germline CDR1 SGHRS, CDR2 YFSETQ. The CDR3 has 14 amino acids. The CDR3 region has the DNA TGCGCCAGCAGGTTGGCTGGAAACACAGATACGCAGTATTTT. Amino acids: CASRLAGNTDTQYF.

The chain couples TRBV19 to TRBJ2-1, with D uncertain. Deletions cut 7 bases from V and 2 bases from J, with 12 bases between. The CDR3 extends over 14 amino acids. Germline V gene sequence: CDR1 LNHDA, CDR2 SQIVND (reference sequence). CDR3 DNA: TGTGCCAGTACGAATGGGTTACCCTACAATGAGCAGTTCTTC. It translates to CASTNGLPYNEQFF.

The chain couples TRBV9 to TRBJ2-3; tentative D call: TRBD1 (7 bases). Germline lookup yields CDR1 SGDLS and CDR2 YYNGEE. Trimming left V 0 bases short and J 2 bases short, with 13 bases between. CDR3 length: 16 residues. The DNA for the CDR3 is TGTGCCAGCAGCGTAGCAGGGGGAGGTACCACAGATACGCAGTATTTT. Residues: CASSVAGGGTTDTQYF.

This chain links TRBV19 with TRBJ2-7; 7 bases agree with TRBD1. CDR1 and CDR2 (germline): LNHDA, SQIVND (reference sequence). The V segment lost 8 bases and the J segment 0 bases; nucleotides outside the gene matches: 10. The CDR3 runs to 15 residues. Here the CDR3 reads CASGRPGQSSYEQYF. Here the CDR3 DNA reads TGTGCCAGTGGGAGACCGGGACAGAGCTCCTACGAGCAGTACTTC.

The chain couples TRBV4-2 to TRBJ1-1; no definite D call. V was clipped by 0 bases and J by 3 bases, with 14 bases between them. This CDR3 has 16 residues. Germline loops: CDR1 LGHNA, CDR2 YNFKEQ. The CDR3 nucleotides are TGTGCCAGCAGCCAAGATGAGGGTAGCTGGGACACTGAAGCTTTCTTT. Amino acids: CASSQDEGSWDTEAFF.

The chain carries TRBV6-1 and TRBJ1-2; 9 positions agree with TRBD1. CDR1 is MNHNS, CDR2 SASEGT, per germline. This CDR3 spans 12 amino acids. V lost 10 bases to trimming and J lost 2 bases; unmatched junction nucleotides: 2. The CDR3 is CATGTGNYGYTF. Written as DNA, the CDR3 is TGTGCCACAGGGACAGGGAACTATGGCTACACCTTC.

The V call is TRBV29-1, the J call TRBJ1-2; D may be TRBD1 (5 bases). Germline assignment: CDR1 SQVTM and CDR2 ANQGSEA. This CDR3 contains 14 residues. Trimming shortened V by 0 bases and J by 0 bases, and 8 bases separated the two germline ends. In DNA form, the CDR3 reads TGCAGCGTTGAAGATGGGGGAGCTAACTATGGCTACACCTTC. The encoded protein is CSVEDGGANYGYTF.

This chain links TRBV7-9 with TRBJ1-2; 7 bases match TRBD1. V shed 6 bases and J 4 bases; nucleotides not matched to a gene: 8. Germline assignment: CDR1 SEHNR and CDR2 FQNEAQ (reference sequence). The CDR3 runs to 14 residues. CDR3 DNA sequence: TGTGCCAGCAGGGGGACAGCAACTCTCTATGGCTACACCTTC. The encoded protein is CASRGTATLYGYTF.

The CDR3 DNA is TGCAGTGCTATTTTGACCGGGGAGCTGTTTTTT. Its protein is CSAILTGELFF. The chain carries TRBV20-1 and TRBJ2-2; D is unclear. V shed 4 bases and J shed 5 bases, with 5 bases lying between them. There are 11 residues in the CDR3. Looked up from germline, CDR1 is DFQATT and CDR2 is SNEGSKA (reference sequence).

The chain is built from TRBV6-6 and TRBJ2-7; no clear D gene. Deletions cut 8 bases from V and 5 bases from J, with 16 bases between. CDR3 length: 13 amino acids. CDR1 and CDR2 from the germline V gene are MNHNY and SVGAGI (reference sequence). Written as DNA, the CDR3 is TGTGCCAGCTCTACCGGACGAAGCGACGAGCAGTACTTC. The encoded protein is CASSTGRSDEQYF.

V and J are TRBV29-1 and TRBJ1-4, with a tentative D call TRBD1 (6 bases). CDR1 is SQVTM, CDR2 ANQGSEA, per germline. Trimming took 4 bases from V and 5 from J, leaving 11 bases between them. There are 13 residues in the CDR3. CDR3 in amino acids: CSVAGAGNEKLFF. The CDR3 nucleotides are TGCAGCGTTGCAGGGGCGGGGAATGAAAAACTGTTTTTT.

V and J are TRBV30 and TRBJ1-6; TRBD1 might be the D (5 bases). Trimming removed 3 bases at V and 0 bases at J, with 12 bases between. Germline CDR1 is GTSNPN and CDR2 is SVGIG (reference sequence). The CDR3 consists of 16 residues. CDR3 sequence: CAWRGRGSSYNSPLHF. For the CDR3, the DNA is TGTGCCTGGAGAGGACGGGGGAGCTCCTATAATTCACCCCTCCACTTT.

V gene TRBV5-1 combines with J gene TRBJ1-2; D gene uncertain. V was trimmed by 4 bases and J by 4 bases, leaving 11 bases between them. CDR1 SGHRS and CDR2 YFSETQ come from the germline V gene. The CDR3 spans 13 residues. CDR3 loop: CASSPTRTYGYTF. The DNA of the CDR3 is TGCGCCAGCAGCCCTACAAGGACCTATGGCTACACCTTC. The complete variable domain, with remaining parts taken from reference TRBV5-1 and TRBJ1-2, reads KAGVTQTPRYLIKTRGQQVTLSCSPISGHRSVSWYQQTPGQGLQFLFEYFSETQRNKGNFPGRFSGRQFSNSRSEMNVSTLELGDSALYLCASSPTRTYGYTFGSGTRLTVV.

The J gene is TRBJ1-3, the V gene TRBV4-3, with D possibly matching TRBD1 (5 bases). The germline gives CDR1 LGHNA, CDR2 YSLEER. There are 17 residues in the CDR3. V was cut by 3 bases and J by 0 bases, with 15 bases left in between. The CDR3, as DNA: TGCGCCAGCAGCCACGGCGATGGGGGAAGCTCTGGAAACACCATATATTTT. Its translation is CASSHGDGGSSGNTIYF.

This clone was counted only a few times. The CDR3 nucleotides read TGTGCCAGCAGTTACCCCCGGGACACAGAGACCCAGTACTTC. Translation: CASSYPRDTETQYF. This sequence joins TRBV6-6 and TRBJ2-5; possible D gene TRBD1, 6 bases. The CDR3 consists of 14 residues. Trimming took off 2 bases at V and 4 bases at J, with 11 bases between the two ends. Germline CDR1 MNHNY, CDR2 SVGAGI (reference sequence).

This chain connects TRBV19 to TRBJ2-5, with D perhaps TRBD2 (6 bases). This CDR3 region has 11 residues. Trimming stripped 9 bases from V and 5 bases from J, with 10 bases between. Germline assignment: CDR1 LNHDA and CDR2 SQIVND (reference sequence). CDR3 nucleotides: TGTGCCAGCAGACTAGGGGAGACCCAGTACTTC. Its translation is CASRLGETQYF.

V and J are TRBV7-2 and TRBJ1-1, with D possibly matching TRBD1 (5 bases). Germline CDR1 is SGHTA and CDR2 is FQGNSA. V was cut by 5 bases and J by 3 bases, with 19 bases left in between. This CDR3 contains 16 residues. The CDR3 DNA reads as TGTGCCAGCAGCCCTACGGGACGGAGGGTCTACACTGAAGCTTTCTTT. It specifies CASSPTGRRVYTEAFF.

This clone has a handful of counts. The chain uses TRBV30 and TRBJ1-6; 7 nucleotides agree with TRBD1. This CDR3 has 15 amino acids. Trimming took 0 bases from V and 8 from J; bases not matched to a gene: 7. The germline CDR1 and CDR2 sequences are GTSNPN and SVGIG (reference sequence). The CDR3 loop is CAWSVLGTGDSPLHF. CDR3 nucleotide sequence: TGTGCCTGGAGTGTACTGGGAACAGGGGATTCACCCCTCCACTTT. The variable domain in full, completed from reference TRBV30 and TRBJ1-6, reads SQTIHQWPATLVQPVGSPLSLECTVEGTSNPNLYWYRQAAGRGLQLLFYSVGIGQISSEVPQNLSASRPQDRQFILSSKKLLLSDSGFYLCAWSVLGTGDSPLHFGNGTRLTVT.

The gene calls are TRBV4-2 and TRBJ1-5; D unresolved. Trimming stripped 0 bases from V and 7 bases from J, with 13 bases between. The CDR3 is made up of 15 amino acids. Germline values: CDR1 LGHNA, CDR2 YNFKEQ. The chain's CDR3 is CASSQDFEGRQPQHF. The CDR3 DNA sequence: TGTGCCAGCAGCCAAGATTTTGAGGGTCGCCAGCCCCAGCATTTT.

The J gene is TRBJ2-3, the V gene TRBV7-2; 9 bases are shared with TRBD2. Per germline, CDR1 SGHTA and CDR2 FQGNSA. V lost 3 bases, J lost 6 bases, and 4 bases stayed unmatched. The length of the CDR3 is 14 residues. This CDR3 reads CASSLLAGHDTQYF. DNA of the CDR3: TGTGCCAGCAGCTTGCTAGCGGGGCACGATACGCAGTATTTT.

J is TRBJ2-7 and V is TRBV18; D unclear. Trimming left V 3 bases short and J 7 bases short, with 16 bases between. CDR1 is KGHSH and CDR2 is LQKENI in the germline V gene. The CDR3 consists of 14 residues. CDR3 sequence: CASSPPTGLKEQYF. The DNA for the CDR3 is TGTGCCAGCTCACCGCCGACTGGGCTAAAAGAGCAGTACTTC.

The V and J genes are TRBV14 and TRBJ2-2, with 8 bases matching TRBD1. The CDR3 totals 14 residues. Germline V gene data show CDR1 as SGHDN and CDR2 as FVKESK. Unmatched junction bases numbered 3, after V lost 4 bases and J lost 5 bases. The CDR3, as DNA: TGTGCCAGCAGCCGTCAGGGGGCTACCGGGGAGCTGTTTTTT. Translation gives CASSRQGATGELFF.